The TCR beta chain under discussion was sequenced for a study of T-cell memory formation after mild COVID-19. Sample barcodes and UMIs were carried by the TCR alpha and TCR beta cDNA libraries that 5'RACE generated with constant-segment primers. TCRdb reprocessed the 5' RACE reads with MiXCR, giving one entry per CDR3 protein. Of about 400,000 distinct CDR3 sequences listed, roughly 24% were seen once; the top ten hold roughly 9.7%. Whole-study findings and limits: Pre-infection memory already had some responding clones, implying cross-reactive memory joined. CD4+ contracting clones were mainly CM and EM; CD8+ ones, EMRA.

Only a few counts were recorded for this clonotype. What it binds is not known. The TCR originated in an adult woman who had mild COVID-19 (a few samples of this study predate the infection). Cell type and time point are not known. Sequences were obtained from PBMCs or a T cell subset sorted from them (not recorded which).

The CDR3 region is CASSYNEYEQYF. The CDR3, as DNA: TGTGCCAGCAGTTACAATGAATACGAGCAGTACTTC. The gene calls are TRBV6-5 and TRBJ2-7; D call uncertain. There are 12 residues in the CDR3. The V gene lost 2 bases and the J gene lost 4 bases, with 6 bases spanning the gap. The germline V gene encodes CDR1 MNHEY and CDR2 SVGAGI.